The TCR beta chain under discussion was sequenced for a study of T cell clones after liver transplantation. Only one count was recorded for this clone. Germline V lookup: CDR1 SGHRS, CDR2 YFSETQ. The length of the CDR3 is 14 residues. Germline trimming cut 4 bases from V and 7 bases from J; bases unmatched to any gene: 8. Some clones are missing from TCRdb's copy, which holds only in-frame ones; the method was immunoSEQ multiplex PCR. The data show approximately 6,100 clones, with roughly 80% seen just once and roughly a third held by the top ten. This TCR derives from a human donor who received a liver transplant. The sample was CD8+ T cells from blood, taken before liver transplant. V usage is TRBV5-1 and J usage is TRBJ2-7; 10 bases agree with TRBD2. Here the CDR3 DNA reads TGCGCCAGCAGCACAGCGGGAGGGCCGGGGGAGCAGTACTTC. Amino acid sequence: CASSTAGGPGEQYF.